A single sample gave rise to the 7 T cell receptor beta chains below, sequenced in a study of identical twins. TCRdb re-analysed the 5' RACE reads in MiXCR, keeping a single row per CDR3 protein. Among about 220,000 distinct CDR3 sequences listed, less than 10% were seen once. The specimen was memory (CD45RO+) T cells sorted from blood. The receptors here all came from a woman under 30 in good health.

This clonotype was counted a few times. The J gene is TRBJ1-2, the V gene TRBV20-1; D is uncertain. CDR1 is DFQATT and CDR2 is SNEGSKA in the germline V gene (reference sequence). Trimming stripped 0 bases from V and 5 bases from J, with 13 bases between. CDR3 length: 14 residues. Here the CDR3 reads CSARERQTSYGYTF. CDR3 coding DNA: TGCAGTGCTAGAGAGAGGCAGACGTCGTATGGCTACACCTTC.

The CDR3 DNA follows: TGTGCCAGCAGTTTAAGGGCCGCCGGGGGCGGTGGCTACACCTTC. It translates to CASSLRAAGGGGYTF. The chain combines TRBV12-3 or TRBV12-4 with TRBJ1-2; D is possibly TRBD1 (6 bases). With 2 bases removed from V and 7 bases from J, the gap between germline ends came to 17 bases. This CDR3 is built from 15 residues.

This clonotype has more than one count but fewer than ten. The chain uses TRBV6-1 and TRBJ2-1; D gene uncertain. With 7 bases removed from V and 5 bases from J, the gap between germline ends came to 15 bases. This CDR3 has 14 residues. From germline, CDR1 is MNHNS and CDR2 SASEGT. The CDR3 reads CASTPGWLHNEQFF. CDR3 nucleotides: TGTGCCAGCACCCCCGGCTGGCTCCACAATGAGCAGTTCTTC.

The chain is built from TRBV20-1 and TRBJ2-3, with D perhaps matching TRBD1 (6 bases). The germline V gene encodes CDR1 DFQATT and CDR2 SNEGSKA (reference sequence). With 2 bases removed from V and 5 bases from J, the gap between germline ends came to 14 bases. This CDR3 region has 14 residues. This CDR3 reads CSARTRQGIDTQYF. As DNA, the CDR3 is TGCAGTGCTAGAACCCGGCAGGGGATAGATACGCAGTATTTT.

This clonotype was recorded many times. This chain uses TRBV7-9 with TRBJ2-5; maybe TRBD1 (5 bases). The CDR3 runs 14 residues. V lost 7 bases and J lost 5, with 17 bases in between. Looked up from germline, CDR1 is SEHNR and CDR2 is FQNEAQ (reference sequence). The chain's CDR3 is CASTTGDRPETQYF. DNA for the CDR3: TGTGCCAGCACCACAGGAGATAGGCCGGAGACCCAGTACTTC.

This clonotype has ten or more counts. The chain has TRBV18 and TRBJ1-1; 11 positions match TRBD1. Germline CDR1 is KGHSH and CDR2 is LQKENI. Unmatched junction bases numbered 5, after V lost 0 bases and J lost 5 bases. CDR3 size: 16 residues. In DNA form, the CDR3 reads TGTGCCAGCTCACCACCGGGGACAGGGGGAATAACTGAAGCTTTCTTT. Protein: CASSPPGTGGITEAFF.

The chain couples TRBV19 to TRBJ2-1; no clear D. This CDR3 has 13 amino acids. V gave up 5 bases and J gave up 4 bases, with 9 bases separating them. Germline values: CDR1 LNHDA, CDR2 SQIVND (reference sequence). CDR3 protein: CASSRLVYNEQFF. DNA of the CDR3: TGTGCCAGTAGTCGGCTAGTTTACAATGAGCAGTTCTTC.